This is a list of T cell receptor beta chains from one sample in a study of early T cells in non-severe SARS-CoV-2 infection. A single record per CDR3 protein comes from TCRdb applying MiXCR to the 5' RACE reads. Of fewer than 80,000 distinct CDR3 sequences listed, 9% to 15% are singletons. Sequenced material: whole blood. All receptors derive from an adult who was a healthcare worker with PCR-confirmed SARS-CoV-2 infection or an uninfected control (not recorded which). Both conserved end residues are part of each CDR3. The D gene is left open where the match is weak. Rows may omit the clone size; those that give it use once, few, many or a size class.

cdr3_aa | cdr3_nt | d_call | j_call | v_call | clone_size
CSARDWSPVTDTQYF | TGCAGTGCTAGAGATTGGAGTCCCGTCACAGATACGCAGTATTTT | NA | TRBJ2-3 | TRBV20-1 | many
CAWSPGLAGLRDTQYF | TGTGCCTGGAGTCCCGGACTAGCGGGGCTTAGAGATACGCAGTATTTT | TRBD2 | TRBJ2-3 | TRBV30 | NA
CASSPDRGRLGTEAFF | TGTGCCAGCAGCCCGGACAGGGGGCGCCTGGGCACTGAAGCTTTCTTT | TRBD1 | TRBJ1-1 | TRBV14 | NA
CASSPDPDRSTGELFF | TGTGCCAGCAGTCCCGACCCGGACAGGAGTACCGGGGAGCTGTTTTTT | TRBD1 | TRBJ2-2 | TRBV28 | many
CATSTRTSRKVQPQHF | TGTGCCACCAGCACCCGGACAAGTCGTAAGGTTCAGCCCCAGCATTTT | NA | TRBJ1-5 | TRBV15 | many
CSAPDRSKNGYTF | TGCAGTGCTCCGGACCGAAGTAAGAATGGCTACACCTTC | NA | TRBJ1-2 | TRBV20-1 | few
CSVVLSGELFF | TGCAGCGTCGTCTTATCTGGGGAGCTGTTTTTT | NA | TRBJ2-2 | TRBV29-1 | NA
CSVDPGGDEQYF | TGCAGCGTTGACCCTGGAGGGGACGAGCAGTACTTC | NA | TRBJ2-7 | TRBV29-1 | NA
CASSPQAVAGYNEQFF | TGTGCCAGCTCACCACAGGCGGTAGCGGGGTACAATGAGCAGTTCTTC | TRBD2 | TRBJ2-1 | TRBV18 | few
CASSSSGVPYNEQFF | TGCGCCAGCAGTAGTAGCGGGGTTCCCTACAATGAGCAGTTCTTC | TRBD2 | TRBJ2-1 | TRBV10-1 | few
CAISESSLFYNEQFF | TGTGCCATCAGTGAGTCGAGTTTGTTCTACAATGAGCAGTTCTTC | NA | TRBJ2-1 | TRBV10-3 | few
CSAPQGGTRNEQFF | TGCAGTGCGCCCCAGGGAGGAACGAGGAATGAGCAGTTCTTC | NA | TRBJ2-1 | TRBV20-1 | NA
CASSKGLAGRCNEQFF | TGTGCCAGCAGCAAAGGGCTAGCGGGGCGATGTAATGAGCAGTTCTTC | NA | TRBJ2-1 | TRBV21-1 | few
CASSSGTGVQPQHF | TGTGCCAGCAGTTCCGGGACAGGGGTACAGCCCCAGCATTTT | TRBD1 | TRBJ1-5 | TRBV28 | many
CASSLQGAMGNQPQHF | TGTGCCAGCAGTTTACAGGGGGCAATGGGCAATCAGCCCCAGCATTTT | TRBD1 | TRBJ1-5 | TRBV27 | few
CASSIGKAYNEQFF | TGTGCCAGTAGTATAGGCAAGGCTTACAATGAGCAGTTCTTC | NA | TRBJ2-1 | TRBV19 | few
CSVGSPGFQPQHF | TGCAGTGTTGGCTCCCCGGGATTTCAGCCCCAGCATTTT | NA | TRBJ1-5 | TRBV20-1 | medium-sized
CSELTGYYEQFF | TGCAGCGAGCTGACAGGGTACTATGAGCAGTTCTTC | TRBD1 | TRBJ2-1 | TRBV29-1 | many
CASSIEAPTGELFF | TGTGCCAGTAGTATAGAAGCTCCCACCGGGGAGCTGTTTTTT | NA | TRBJ2-2 | TRBV19 | many
CASSFSGPYNEQFF | TGTGCCAGCAGCTTTAGCGGACCCTACAATGAGCAGTTCTTC | NA | TRBJ2-1 | TRBV5-6 | many
CASSHPGLARNNEQFF | TGTGCCAGCAGCCACCCGGGACTAGCGCGCAACAATGAGCAGTTCTTC | TRBD2 | TRBJ2-1 | TRBV3-1 | NA
CASSLYGEGALHF | TGTGCCAGCAGTTTATACGGGGAGGGGGCCCTCCACTTT | NA | TRBJ1-6 | TRBV27 | many
CATSSEGDRVDGYTF | TGTGCCACCAGCAGTGAGGGGGACAGGGTGGATGGCTACACCTTC | TRBD1 | TRBJ1-2 | TRBV15 | NA
CASSPGPGATGELFF | TGTGCCAGCAGCCCTGGGCCAGGAGCCACCGGGGAGCTGTTTTTT | NA | TRBJ2-2 | TRBV3-1 | many
CASSQDKSGRPHEQYF | TGCGCCAGCAGCCAAGATAAGAGCGGAAGGCCCCACGAGCAGTACTTC | NA | TRBJ2-7 | TRBV4-1 | NA
CASHDAATEAFF | TGTGCCAGCCATGACGCCGCAACTGAAGCTTTCTTT | NA | TRBJ1-1 | TRBV6-6 | NA
CASSLASTGTGELFF | TGTGCCAGCAGTTTGGCCAGTACAGGCACCGGGGAGCTGTTTTTT | NA | TRBJ2-2 | TRBV28 | few
CASSQGVVSQETQYF | TGCGCCAGCAGCCAAGGGGTGGTCAGCCAAGAGACCCAGTACTTC | NA | TRBJ2-5 | TRBV4-1 | few